This T cell receptor (beta chain) was recovered during a study of T cell responses to AZD1222 COVID-19 vaccine. Points from the study as a whole: Increased Spike-specific TCR breadth and depth were observed after two AZD1222 doses. Sampled repertoires all dated from after the peak T cell response. Researchers report vaccine-associated CD4 TCRs spanning spike, with dominance at 160-218 and 743-854.

Libraries were prepared by immunoSEQ multiplex PCR; TCRdb keeps only in-frame clonotypes and omits some of them. The sample records about 150,000 clones, around 85% being singletons. Details on this clone: Its antigen remains unidentified.

Germline-derived CDR1 and CDR2 are LGHDT and YNNKEL (reference sequence). Trimming took 1 base from V and 10 from J, leaving 11 bases between them. The CDR3 contains 14 residues. The source is an adult in good health. This chain joins TRBV3-1 (or the pseudogene TRBV3-2) and TRBJ1-6, with D possibly matching TRBD1 (6 bases). The source material was peripheral blood, sampled on day 0 of MenACWY control vaccination. DNA for the CDR3: TGTGCCAGCAGCCAAGCAGGGGTGGGGTCACCCCTCCACTTT. Its protein product is CASSQAGVGSPLHF.